A few counts support the clone carrying this T cell receptor (beta chain). Antigen: not known. This specimen belongs to a study of cytomegalovirus exposure and HLA in healthy donors. Regarding the study as a whole: A missense variant in DCLRE1C was later tied to TCR beta V- and J-gene trimming. What a later analysis showed was that several of the most significant clusters appeared linked to common viral pathogens.

Amplification used 60 Vbeta primers and 13 Jbeta primers. The repertoire was sequenced with immunoSEQ multiplex PCR; TCRdb's copy has only in-frame clones and lacks some. The repertoire has approximately 110,000 clones, roughly two thirds of them found once; the top ten carry roughly 3%. Each of the donors was a healthy bone marrow donor. Sequenced: PBMCs. This clonotype was sampled from a man between 25 and 39 years old in good health and CMV-seronegative.

CDR3 sequence reads: CAWSGPRLGVQPQHF. In DNA, the CDR3 is TGTGCCTGGAGTGGGCCCCGCCTAGGAGTTCAGCCCCAGCATTTT. The chain is built from TRBV30 and TRBJ1-5; D gene uncertain. The V and J ends lost 1 base and 6 bases respectively, with 16 bases between them. Germline CDR1 reads GTSNPN; CDR2 reads SVGIG (reference sequence). The CDR3 has 15 amino acids. Filled out from reference TRBV30 and TRBJ1-5, the complete variable domain reads SQTIHQWPATLVQPVGSPLSLECTVEGTSNPNLYWYRQAAGRGLQLLFYSVGIGQISSEVPQNLSASRPQDRQFILSSKKLLLSDSGFYLCAWSGPRLGVQPQHFGDGTRLSIL.